This TCR beta chain is drawn from a study of early T cells in non-severe SARS-CoV-2 infection. MiXCR, applied by TCRdb to the 5' RACE reads, yields one record per CDR3 protein. This sample has tens of thousands of distinct CDR3 sequences, with under 4.5% found just once. The clonotype was recovered from an adult who was a healthcare worker with PCR-confirmed SARS-CoV-2 infection or an uninfected control (not recorded which). The sample comprised whole blood.

CDR3 residues: CASRETYEQYF. The CDR3 nucleotides are TGTGCCAGCAGGGAGACCTACGAGCAGTACTTC. This chain joins TRBV6-6 and TRBJ2-7; D unresolved. V was trimmed by 6 bases and J by 2 bases, leaving 5 bases between them. The germline CDR1 and CDR2 sequences are MNHNY and SVGAGI (reference sequence). The CDR3 has 11 residues.